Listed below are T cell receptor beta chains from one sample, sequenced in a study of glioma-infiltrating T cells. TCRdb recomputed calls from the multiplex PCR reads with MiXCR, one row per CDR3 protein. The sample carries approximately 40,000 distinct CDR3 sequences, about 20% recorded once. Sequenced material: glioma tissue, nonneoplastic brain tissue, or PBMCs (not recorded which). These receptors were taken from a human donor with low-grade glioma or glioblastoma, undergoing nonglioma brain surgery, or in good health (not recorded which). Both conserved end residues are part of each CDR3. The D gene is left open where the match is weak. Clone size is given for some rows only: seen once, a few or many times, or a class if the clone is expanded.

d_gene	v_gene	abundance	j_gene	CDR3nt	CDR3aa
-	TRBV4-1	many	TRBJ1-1	TGCGCCAGCAGCCAAGGGGTCGGAGGGATCGCTGAAGCTTTCTTT	CASSQGVGGIAEAFF
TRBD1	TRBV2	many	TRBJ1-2	TGTGCCACCGGACAGGGAGATGGCTACACCTTC	CATGQGDGYTF
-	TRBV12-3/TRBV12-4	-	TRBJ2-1	TGTGCCAGCAGTAGTTGGGGGCCAACAGAGGAGCAGTTCTTC	CASSSWGPTEEQFF
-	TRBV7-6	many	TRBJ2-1	TGTGCCAGCAGCCACGAGGATCTTGAGCAGTTCTTC	CASSHEDLEQFF
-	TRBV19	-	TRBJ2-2	TGTGCCAGTACGGAAGGCACCAGGCTCGGGACCGGGGAGCTGTTTTTT	CASTEGTRLGTGELFF
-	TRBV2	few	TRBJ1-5	-	CASSDGTSGQPQHF
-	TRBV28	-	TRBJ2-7	TGTGCCAGCAGTCCCCCCCCGGGAACCTCCTCCTACGAGCAGTACTTC	CASSPPPGTSSYEQYF
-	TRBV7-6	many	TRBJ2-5	TGTGCCAGCAGCCAATCGACAGAGTTACAAGAGACCCAGTACTTC	CASSQSTELQETQYF
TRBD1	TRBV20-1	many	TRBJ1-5	TGCAGTGCGGTGGACAGGTTTAGCAATCAGCCCCAGCATTTT	CSAVDRFSNQPQHF
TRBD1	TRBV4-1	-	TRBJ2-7	TGCGCCAGCAACCCGGGGGACAGGGGGACTTACGAGCAGTACTTC	CASNPGDRGTYEQYF
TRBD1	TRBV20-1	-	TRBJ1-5	TGCAGTCCACTGGGACAGGGGGAAAGGCAGCCCCAGCATTTT	CSPLGQGERQPQHF
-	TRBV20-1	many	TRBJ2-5	TGCAGTGCTATCGATGCAGGTTCGGGAAAGACCCAGTACTTC	CSAIDAGSGKTQYF
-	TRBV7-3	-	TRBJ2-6	TGTGCCAGCAGCTTAATGGGATCCGGGGCCAACGTCCTGACTTTC	CASSLMGSGANVLTF
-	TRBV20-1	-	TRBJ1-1	TGCCGTGCTAGCGAGAGAGGACGTCCTGGGACTGAAGCTTTCTTT	CRASERGRPGTEAFF
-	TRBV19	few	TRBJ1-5	TGTGCCAGTAAGGGAGGGGGGTCCAGCAATCAGCCCCAGCATTTT	CASKGGGSSNQPQHF
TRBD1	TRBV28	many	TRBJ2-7	TGTGCCAGCAGAGCCGGGACAGGGTTTGGGGAGCAGTACTTC	CASRAGTGFGEQYF
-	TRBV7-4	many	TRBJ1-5	TGTGCCAGCAGCCCCACGGCCGCCTACCAGCCCCAGCATTTT	CASSPTAAYQPQHF
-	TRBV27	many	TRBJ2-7	TGTGCCAGCAGGTCCCCGTTGAACGAGCAGTACTTC	CASRSPLNEQYF
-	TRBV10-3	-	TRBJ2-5	TGTGCCATCAGTGAGCTCCCACAAGGGGCGTACCAAGAGACCCGGTACTTC	CAISELPQGAYQETRYF
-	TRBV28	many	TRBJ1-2	TGTGCCAGCAGTTCTATCATCCTCAGGGAGGGCGACTATGGCTACACCTTC	CASSSIILREGDYGYTF
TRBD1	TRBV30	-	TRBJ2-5	TGTGCCTGGAGTATCACAGGGGGCGATGAGACCCAGTACTTC	CAWSITGGDETQYF
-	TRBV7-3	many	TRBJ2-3	TGTGCCAGCAGCACTAACCAAGGGTATACGCAGTATTTT	CASSTNQGYTQYF
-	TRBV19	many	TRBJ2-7	TGTGCCGTGGGGGGAGGAGTCTACGAGCAGTACTTC	CAVGGGVYEQYF
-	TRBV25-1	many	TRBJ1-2	TGTGCCAGCAGTGGCCAATTGACGTTGGCCTATGGCTACACCTTC	CASSGQLTLAYGYTF
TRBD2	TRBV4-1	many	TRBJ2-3	TGCGCCAGCAGCTCCAGCGGGGGGGACACAGATACGCAGTATTTT	CASSSSGGDTDTQYF
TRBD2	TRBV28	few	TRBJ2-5	TGTGCCGGCAGTTCCTTAGCGGGGGGCAGGGAGACCCAGTACTTC	CAGSSLAGGRETQYF
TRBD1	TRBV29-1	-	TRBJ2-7	TGCAGCACCGGGACAGCTTCCTACGAGCAGTACTTC	CSTGTASYEQYF
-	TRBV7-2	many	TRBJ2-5	TGTGCCAGCAGCTTTTTGGCTACCGGAGAGACCCAGTACTTC	CASSFLATGETQYF
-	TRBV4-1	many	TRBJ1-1	TGCGCCAGCAGCCAAGACGCAGGGTCGAACACTGAAGCTTTCTTT	CASSQDAGSNTEAFF
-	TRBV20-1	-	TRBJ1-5	TGCAGTGCTAAATTTCACGACCGGACACAAGGCAATCAGCCCAGGCATTTT	CSAKFHDRTQGNQPRHF
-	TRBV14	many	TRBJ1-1	TGTGCCAGCAGCACTCAACAGGGTGGCACTGAAGCTTTCTTT	CASSTQQGGTEAFF
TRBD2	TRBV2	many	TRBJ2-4	TGTGCCAGCAGGGCTAGCGGGGAAAACATTCAGTACTTC	CASRASGENIQYF
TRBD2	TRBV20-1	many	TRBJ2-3	TGCAGTGCTAGAGATGGAGCGGGGACTAGGGAAGATACGCAGTATTTT	CSARDGAGTREDTQYF
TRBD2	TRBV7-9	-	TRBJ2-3	TGTGCCAGCAGCCCACGACTAGCGGGGGGTACGCAGTATTTT	CASSPRLAGGTQYF